This T cell receptor (beta chain) was sequenced in a study of T cell changes during pregnancy in multiple sclerosis. Only in-frame clones appear in the TCRdb table, and some are missing; sequencing was by immunoSEQ multiplex PCR. The data show approximately 85,000 clones, with approximately 89% seen just once and over 2% held by the top ten. This TCR was sampled from a female donor with multiple sclerosis, enrolled in a pregnancy study. The starting material was peripheral blood, obtained in the first trimester of pregnancy.

This chain's CDR3 is CATTDSNEKLFF. The CDR3 DNA reads TGTGCCACTACGGACAGCAATGAAAAACTGTTTTTT. The chain has TRBV10-3 and TRBJ1-4; TRBD1 might be the D (6 bases). Germline V gene sequence: CDR1 ENHRY, CDR2 SYGVKD. With 10 bases removed from V and 5 bases from J, the gap between germline ends came to 11 bases. The CDR3 sequence is 12 residues long.